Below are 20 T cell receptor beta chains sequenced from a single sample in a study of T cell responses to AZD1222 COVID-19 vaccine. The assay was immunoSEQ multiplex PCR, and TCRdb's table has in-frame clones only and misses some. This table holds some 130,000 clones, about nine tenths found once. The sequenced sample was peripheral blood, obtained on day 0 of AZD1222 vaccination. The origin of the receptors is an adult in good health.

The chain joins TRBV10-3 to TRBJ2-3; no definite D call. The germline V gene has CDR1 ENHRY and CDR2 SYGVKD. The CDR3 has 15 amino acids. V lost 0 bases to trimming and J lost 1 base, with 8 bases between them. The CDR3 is CAISESRPGTDTQYF. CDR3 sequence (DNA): TGTGCCATCAGTGAGTCGCGTCCAGGCACAGATACGCAGTATTTT.

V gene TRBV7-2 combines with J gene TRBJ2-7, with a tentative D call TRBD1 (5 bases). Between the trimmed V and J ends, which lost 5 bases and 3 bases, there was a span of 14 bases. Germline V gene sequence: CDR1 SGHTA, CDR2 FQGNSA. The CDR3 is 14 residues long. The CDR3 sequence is CASSRAPQGYEQYF. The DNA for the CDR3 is TGTGCCAGCAGCCGGGCCCCGCAGGGCTACGAGCAGTACTTC.

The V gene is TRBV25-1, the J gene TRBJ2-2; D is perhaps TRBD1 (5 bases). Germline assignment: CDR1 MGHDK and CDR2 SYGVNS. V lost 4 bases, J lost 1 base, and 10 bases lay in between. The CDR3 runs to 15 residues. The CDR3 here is CASSGTQGNTGELFF. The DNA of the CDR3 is TGTGCCAGCAGTGGGACGCAGGGGAACACCGGGGAGCTGTTTTTT.

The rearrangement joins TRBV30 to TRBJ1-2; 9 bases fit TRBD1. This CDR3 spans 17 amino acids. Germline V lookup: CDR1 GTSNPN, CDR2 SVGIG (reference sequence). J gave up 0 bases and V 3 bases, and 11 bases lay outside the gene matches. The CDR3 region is CAWRYGTGRVANYGYTF. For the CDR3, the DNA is TGTGCCTGGAGGTACGGGACAGGGCGAGTCGCTAACTATGGCTACACCTTC.

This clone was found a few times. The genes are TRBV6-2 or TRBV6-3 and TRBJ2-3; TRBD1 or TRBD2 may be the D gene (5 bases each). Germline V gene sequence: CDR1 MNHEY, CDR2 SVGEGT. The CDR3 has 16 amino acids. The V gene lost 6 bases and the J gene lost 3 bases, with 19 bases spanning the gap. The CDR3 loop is CASSLFHGTFTDTQYF. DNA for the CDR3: TGTGCCAGCAGCCTTTTTCATGGGACCTTTACAGATACGCAGTATTTT.

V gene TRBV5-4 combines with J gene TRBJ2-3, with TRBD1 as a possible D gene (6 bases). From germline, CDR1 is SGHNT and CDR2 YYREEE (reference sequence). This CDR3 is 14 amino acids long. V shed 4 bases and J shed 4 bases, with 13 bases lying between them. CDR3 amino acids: CASSTQGRPDTQYF. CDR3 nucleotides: TGTGCCAGCAGCACCCAGGGGCGGCCAGATACGCAGTATTTT.

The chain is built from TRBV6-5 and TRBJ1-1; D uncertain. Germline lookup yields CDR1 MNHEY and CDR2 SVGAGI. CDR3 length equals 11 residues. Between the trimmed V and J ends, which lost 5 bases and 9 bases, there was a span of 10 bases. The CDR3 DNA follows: TGTGCCAGCAGTATAGGAATAAAAGCTTTCTTT. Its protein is CASSIGIKAFF.

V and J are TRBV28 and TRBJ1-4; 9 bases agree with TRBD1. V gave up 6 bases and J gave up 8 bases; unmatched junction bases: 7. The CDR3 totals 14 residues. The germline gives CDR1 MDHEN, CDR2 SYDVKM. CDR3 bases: TGTGCCAGCAGAGTTGACAGGGGGTGGGAAAAACTGTTTTTT. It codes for CASRVDRGWEKLFF.

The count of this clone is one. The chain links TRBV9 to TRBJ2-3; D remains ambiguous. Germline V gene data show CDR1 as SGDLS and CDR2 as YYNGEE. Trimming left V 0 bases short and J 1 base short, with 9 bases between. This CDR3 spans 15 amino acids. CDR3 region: CASSVVQGGTDTQYF. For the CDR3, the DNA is TGTGCCAGCAGCGTAGTGCAAGGAGGCACAGATACGCAGTATTTT.

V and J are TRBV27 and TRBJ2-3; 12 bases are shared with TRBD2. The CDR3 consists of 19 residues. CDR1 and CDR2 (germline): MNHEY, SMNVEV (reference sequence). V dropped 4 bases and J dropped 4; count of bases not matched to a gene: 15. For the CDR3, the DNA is TGTGCCAGCAGTTCGCCTAGCGGGGGGGCAAATATTCGTTCAGATACGCAGTATTTT. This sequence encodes CASSSPSGGANIRSDTQYF.

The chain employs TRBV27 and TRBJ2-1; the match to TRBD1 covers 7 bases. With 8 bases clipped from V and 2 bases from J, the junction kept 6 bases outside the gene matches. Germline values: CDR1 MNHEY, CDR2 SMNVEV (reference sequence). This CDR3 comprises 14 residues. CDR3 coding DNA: TGTGCCAGCTTCGCCCAGGGGGCCTACAATGAGCAGTTCTTC. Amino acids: CASFAQGAYNEQFF.

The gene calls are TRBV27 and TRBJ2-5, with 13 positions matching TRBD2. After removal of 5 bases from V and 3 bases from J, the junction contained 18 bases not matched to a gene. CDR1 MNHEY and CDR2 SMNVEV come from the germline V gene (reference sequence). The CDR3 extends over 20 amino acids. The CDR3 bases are TGTGCCAGCAGTCCGGCAATCCCCTGGCGACTAGCGGGGGGTAAAGAGACCCAGTACTTC. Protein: CASSPAIPWRLAGGKETQYF.

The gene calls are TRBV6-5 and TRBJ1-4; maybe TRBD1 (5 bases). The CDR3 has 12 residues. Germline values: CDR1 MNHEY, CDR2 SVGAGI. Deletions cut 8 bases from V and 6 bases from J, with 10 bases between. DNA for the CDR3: TGTGCCAGCTCCTCGGGGGATGAAAAACTGTTTTTT. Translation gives CASSSGDEKLFF.

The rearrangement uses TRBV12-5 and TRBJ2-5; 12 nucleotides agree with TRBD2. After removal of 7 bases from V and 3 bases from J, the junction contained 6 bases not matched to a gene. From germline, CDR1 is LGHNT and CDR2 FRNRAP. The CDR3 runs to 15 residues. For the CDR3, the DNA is TGTGCTAGTGCCCCCGGACTAGCGGGAAAAGAGACCCAGTACTTC. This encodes CASAPGLAGKETQYF.

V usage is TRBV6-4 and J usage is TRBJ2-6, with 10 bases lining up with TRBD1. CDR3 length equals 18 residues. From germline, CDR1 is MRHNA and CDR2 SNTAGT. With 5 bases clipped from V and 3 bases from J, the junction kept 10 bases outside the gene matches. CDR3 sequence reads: CASSLSTGTGVGANVLTF. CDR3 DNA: TGTGCCAGCAGTCTCTCGACCGGGACAGGGGTTGGGGCCAACGTCCTGACTTTC.

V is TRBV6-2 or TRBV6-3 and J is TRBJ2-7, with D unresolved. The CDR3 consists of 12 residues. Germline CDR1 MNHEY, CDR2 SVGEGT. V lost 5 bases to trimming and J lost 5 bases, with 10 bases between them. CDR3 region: CASSLPSDEQYF. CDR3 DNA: TGTGCCAGCAGTCTCCCCAGCGACGAGCAGTACTTC.

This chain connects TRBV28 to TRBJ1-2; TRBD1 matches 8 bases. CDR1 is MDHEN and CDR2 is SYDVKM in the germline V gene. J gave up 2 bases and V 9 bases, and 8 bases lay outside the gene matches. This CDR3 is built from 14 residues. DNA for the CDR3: TGTGCCAGTGGGACAGGTCAACAGAACTATGGCTACACCTTC. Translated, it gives CASGTGQQNYGYTF.

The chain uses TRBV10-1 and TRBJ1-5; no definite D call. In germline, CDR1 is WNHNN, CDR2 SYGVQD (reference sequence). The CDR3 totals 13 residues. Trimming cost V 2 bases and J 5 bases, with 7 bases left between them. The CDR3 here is CASSETVDQPQHF. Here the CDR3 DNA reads TGCGCCAGCAGTGAGACAGTGGATCAGCCCCAGCATTTT.

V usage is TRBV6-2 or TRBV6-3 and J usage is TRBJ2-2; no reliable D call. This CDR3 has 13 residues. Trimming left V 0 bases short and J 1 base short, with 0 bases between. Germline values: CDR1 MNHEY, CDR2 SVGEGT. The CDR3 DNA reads TGTGCCAGCAGTTACTCGAACACCGGGGAGCTGTTTTTT. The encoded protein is CASSYSNTGELFF.

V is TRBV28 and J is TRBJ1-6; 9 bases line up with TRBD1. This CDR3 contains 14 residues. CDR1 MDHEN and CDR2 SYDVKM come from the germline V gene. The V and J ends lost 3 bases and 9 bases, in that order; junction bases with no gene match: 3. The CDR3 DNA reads TGTGCCAGCAGTTTCACAGGGGGCAGTTCACCCCTCCACTTT. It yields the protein CASSFTGGSSPLHF.